One and the same sample provided the 28 T cell receptor beta chains below, sequenced in a study of blood T cell repertoires in COVID-19 (TCRdb year 2020). Libraries were built with the immunoSEQ multiplex PCR assay. Here the immuneACCESS table is served through TCRdb, limited to in-frame sequences with V and J called. Missing clones are a known gap in these copies; in checked studies unresolved V genes cover under half, and the rest lacks a known reason. The sample data list over 200,000 clones, and around nine tenths of these were observed just once. The biggest ten clones account for about 4.8% of the sample. The sequencing input was peripheral blood. These receptors came from a woman between 40 and 55 years old with acute or convalescent COVID-19.

The CDR3 DNA sequence: TGTGCCAGTATACTTCCCTACGGGGGAGAGCAGTACGTC. Protein product: CASILPYGGEQYV. The chain carries TRBV6-5 and TRBJ2-7, with D possibly TRBD2 on 6 matching bases. Trimming removed 9 bases from V and 7 bases from J, with 19 bases in between. CDR1 MNHEY and CDR2 SVGAGI come from the germline V gene. The CDR3 extends over 13 amino acids.

This chain connects TRBV4-2 to TRBJ2-3; 8 bases fit TRBD1. After removal of 4 bases from V and 3 bases from J, the junction contained 6 bases not matched to a gene. This CDR3 spans 15 amino acids. The germline gives CDR1 LGHNA, CDR2 YNFKEQ. The CDR3 spells CASSPRTGMTDTQYF. The CDR3 bases are TGTGCCAGCAGCCCCCGGACAGGGATGACAGATACGCAGTATTTT.

This clone has only a few counts. The chain uses TRBV20-1 and TRBJ2-3; D is uncertain. Between the trimmed V and J ends, which lost 6 bases and 5 bases, there was a span of 9 bases. The CDR3 runs to 11 residues. The germline gives CDR1 DFQATT, CDR2 SNEGSKA (reference sequence). The CDR3 is CSASRGDTQYF. CDR3 coding DNA: TGCAGTGCCAGTCGCGGAGATACGCAGTATTTT.

The gene calls are TRBV19 and TRBJ1-1; D uncertain. Germline V gene sequence: CDR1 LNHDA, CDR2 SQIVND (reference sequence). The CDR3 is 13 amino acids. V shed 7 bases and J shed 1 base, with 10 bases lying between them. The CDR3 is CASTQNPNTEAFF. DNA for the CDR3: TGTGCCAGTACCCAGAACCCGAACACTGAAGCTTTCTTT.

The rearrangement links TRBV7-3 to TRBJ2-3; 7 bases agree with TRBD2. The germline gives CDR1 SGHTA, CDR2 FQGTGA. V gave up 5 bases and J gave up 7 bases; unmatched junction bases: 9. The CDR3 consists of 14 residues. The chain's CDR3 is CASSPTLASHTQYF. CDR3 nucleotides: TGTGCCAGCAGCCCCACACTAGCGTCACATACGCAGTATTTT.

This clone was observed a single time. The chain uses TRBV5-6 and TRBJ2-1, with unresolved D. Looked up from germline, CDR1 is SGHDT and CDR2 is YYEEEE. The CDR3 runs to 16 residues. V lost 3 bases and J 4 bases, leaving 17 bases between the germline ends. The CDR3 DNA is TGTGCCAGCAGCTCTACCAACCGGGTGGAATACAATGAGCAGTTCTTC. Translated, it gives CASSSTNRVEYNEQFF.

CDR3 in amino acids: CASREGPRQLANYGYTF. The CDR3 DNA is TGTGCAAGTCGCGAAGGGCCCCGACAGCTAGCTAACTATGGCTACACCTTC. V and J are TRBV12-2 and TRBJ1-2; the table's TRBD1 call for D was not verified on the DNA. TRBV12-2 is tagged as a pseudogene. The CDR3 is made up of 17 amino acids.

The chain combines TRBV6-5 with TRBJ1-2; TRBD1 matches 8 bases. This CDR3 spans 15 amino acids. After removal of 0 bases from V and 4 bases from J, the junction contained 4 bases not matched to a gene. CDR1 is MNHEY and CDR2 is SVGAGI in the germline V gene. CDR3 sequence (DNA): TGTGCCAGCAGTTACTCGACCGGACAGGGCTATGGCTACACCTTC. Translation gives CASSYSTGQGYGYTF.

The V gene is TRBV4-2, the J gene TRBJ2-5, with a tentative D call TRBD2 (7 bases). CDR1 is LGHNA and CDR2 is YNFKEQ in the germline V gene. V was trimmed by 4 bases and J by 4 bases, leaving 16 bases between them. CDR3 length: 15 residues. CDR3 in DNA: TGTGCCAGCAGCCGAGGGGGGGAGTATACAGAGACCCAGTACTTC. Protein product: CASSRGGEYTETQYF.

This sequence joins TRBV3-1 (or the pseudogene TRBV3-2) and TRBJ1-1; D is ambiguous. The length of the CDR3 is 14 residues. Trimming shortened V by 0 bases and J by 7 bases, and 12 bases separated the two germline ends. Germline loops: CDR1 LGHDT, CDR2 YNNKEL (reference sequence). The CDR3: CASSQEATGSEAFF. CDR3 nucleotides: TGTGCCAGCAGCCAAGAGGCCACGGGGAGTGAAGCTTTCTTT.

This CDR3 is CASSALIYGYTF. The CDR3 DNA is TGTGCCAGCAGCGCACTCATCTATGGCTACACCTTC. The rearrangement links TRBV9 to TRBJ1-2, with D unresolved. Germline CDR1 and CDR2: SGDLS and YYNGEE. With 3 bases removed from V and 4 bases from J, the gap between germline ends came to 7 bases. The CDR3 covers 12 residues.

The chain joins TRBV7-8 to TRBJ1-1, with 11 bases lining up with TRBD1. V was pared by 3 bases and J by 3 bases, with 6 bases of the junction left unmatched. From germline, CDR1 is SGHVS and CDR2 FQNEAQ. The CDR3 has 16 residues. The CDR3 nucleotides read TGTGCCAGCAGCTTCCCGGACAGGGGGCTAGACACTGAAGCTTTCTTT. Translating it yields CASSFPDRGLDTEAFF.

V usage is TRBV6-1 and J usage is TRBJ1-5; 9 bases agree with TRBD1. Per germline, CDR1 MNHNS and CDR2 SASEGT. The V gene end was trimmed by 4 bases and the J gene end by 4 bases; junction bases not matched to a gene: 11. The CDR3 consists of 17 residues. CDR3 protein: CASSGGQGRGWNQPQHF. DNA for the CDR3: TGTGCCAGCAGTGGGGGACAGGGAAGGGGGTGGAATCAGCCCCAGCATTTT.

This chain joins TRBV18 and TRBJ2-1, with D possibly TRBD2 on 5 matching bases. The CDR3 is 15 amino acids. Trimming shortened V by 3 bases and J by 3 bases, and 12 bases separated the two germline ends. Germline assignment: CDR1 KGHSH and CDR2 LQKENI. DNA of the CDR3: TGTGCCAGCTCACCGAGTTGGGGAGTCTACAATGAGCAGTTCTTC. It yields the protein CASSPSWGVYNEQFF.

This chain connects TRBV27 to TRBJ2-4; 15 positions agree with TRBD2. V dropped 10 bases and J dropped 0; count of bases not matched to a gene: 7. CDR3 length: 17 residues. The germline gives CDR1 MNHEY, CDR2 SMNVEV (reference sequence). CDR3: CAKGLAGGLLAKNIQYF. In DNA form, the CDR3 reads TGTGCCAAGGGACTAGCGGGGGGACTCTTAGCCAAAAACATTCAGTACTTC.

V usage is TRBV7-3 and J usage is TRBJ2-5, with D uncertain. Trimming took off 4 bases at V and 5 bases at J, with 14 bases between the two ends. The V gene's germline CDR1 is SGHTA and CDR2 FQGTGA. The CDR3 is 14 residues long. CDR3 amino acids: CASSSVRSWETQYF. The CDR3 coding sequence is TGTGCCAGCAGCTCGGTAAGGAGCTGGGAGACCCAGTACTTC. Full variable domain (outside the CDR3, taken from reference TRBV7-3 and TRBJ2-5): GAGVSQTPSNKVTEKGKYVELRCDPISGHTALYWYRQSLGQGPEFLIYFQGTGAADDSGLPNDRFFAVRPEGSVSTLKIQRTERGDSAVYLCASSSVRSWETQYFGPGTRLLVL.

This chain uses TRBV5-4 with TRBJ2-5; tentatively, D is TRBD1 (6 bases). The length of the CDR3 is 15 residues. Trimming stripped 4 bases from V and 2 bases from J, with 15 bases between. Looked up from germline, CDR1 is SGHNT and CDR2 is YYREEE (reference sequence). CDR3 DNA: TGTGCCAGCAGCCAACCCGACAGGAGACAAGAGACCCAGTACTTC. Translation: CASSQPDRRQETQYF.

This chain uses TRBV19 with TRBJ1-1; 9 positions agree with TRBD1. The V gene's germline CDR1 is LNHDA and CDR2 SQIVND (reference sequence). This CDR3 is built from 16 residues. After removal of 6 bases from V and 5 bases from J, the junction contained 13 bases not matched to a gene. CDR3 sequence reads: CASRQQGAPGITEAFF. The CDR3 DNA follows: TGTGCCAGTAGGCAACAGGGGGCTCCAGGGATTACTGAAGCTTTCTTT.

The genes are TRBV5-6 and TRBJ1-5; 7 bases align to TRBD1. With V trimmed by 4 bases and J by 0 bases, 10 bases remained unmatched. Germline V gene lookup returns CDR1 SGHDT and CDR2 YYEEEE. CDR3 length: 17 residues. CDR3 residues: CASSHKQGIISNQPQHF. The CDR3 DNA reads TGTGCCAGCAGCCACAAACAGGGGATAATTAGCAATCAGCCCCAGCATTTT. The full variable domain, its missing parts supplied by reference TRBV5-6 and TRBJ1-5, is DAGVTQSPTHLIKTRGQQVTLRCSPKSGHDTVSWYQQALGQGPQFIFQYYEEEERQRGNFPDRFSGHQFPNYSSELNVNALLLGDSALYLCASSHKQGIISNQPQHFGDGTRLSIL.

The gene calls are TRBV30 and TRBJ2-1; tentative D call: TRBD2 (6 bases). Trimming left V 5 bases short and J 3 bases short, with 17 bases between. The germline V gene has CDR1 GTSNPN and CDR2 SVGIG (reference sequence). This CDR3 has 15 residues. The CDR3: CAWGKGVGGYNEQFF. CDR3 DNA sequence: TGTGCCTGGGGGAAAGGAGTGGGGGGCTACAATGAGCAGTTCTTC.

This sequence joins TRBV7-2 and TRBJ2-3, with 14 bases matching TRBD2. The CDR3 totals 17 residues. Losses at the gene ends were 5 bases for V and 7 bases for J; bases not matched to a gene: 11. Germline V gene data show CDR1 as SGHTA and CDR2 as FQGNSA. The CDR3, as DNA: TGTGCCAGCAGCCCCCAGAAGACTAGCGGGGGGGCGAATACGCAGTATTTT. Residues: CASSPQKTSGGANTQYF.

Note on this clone: Other DNA sequences in this specimen translate into the identical CDR3. This chain uses TRBV9 with TRBJ1-2; maybe TRBD1 (6 bases). Looked up from germline, CDR1 is SGDLS and CDR2 is YYNGEE. This CDR3 comprises 14 residues. V was clipped by 0 bases and J by 2 bases, with 8 bases between them. The CDR3 is CASSVDQGNYGYTF. The CDR3 DNA reads as TGTGCCAGCAGCGTAGATCAGGGGAACTATGGCTACACCTTC. The entire variable domain, with the rest obtained from reference TRBV9 and TRBJ1-2, is as follows: DSGVTQTPKHLITATGQRVTLRCSPRSGDLSVYWYQQSLDQGLQFLIQYYNGEERAKGNILERFSAQQFPDLHSELNLSSLELGDSALYFCASSVDQGNYGYTFGSGTRLTVV.

The chain has TRBV2 and TRBJ1-2; 10 nucleotides agree with TRBD1. The CDR3 is 14 residues long. Germline loops: CDR1 SNHLY, CDR2 FYNNEI. J was trimmed by 14 bases and V by 2 bases; bases with no gene match: 11. The CDR3 loop reads CASSEWTGGFGLTF. Here the CDR3 DNA reads TGTGCCAGCAGTGAATGGACAGGGGGGTTTGGTTTGACCTTC.

The V gene is TRBV7-6, the J gene TRBJ2-3, with 11 bases fitting TRBD2. This CDR3 is 17 amino acids long. CDR1 and CDR2 (germline): SGHVS, FNYEAQ. V gave up 1 base and J gave up 4 bases; unmatched junction bases: 7. The CDR3, as DNA: TGTGCCAGCAGCTTAGGGGCCGGGACTAGCGGAGCAGATACGCAGTATTTT. Translation gives CASSLGAGTSGADTQYF.

The chain is built from TRBV5-1 and TRBJ1-2; 7 bases line up with TRBD1. The CDR3 length is 15 residues. CDR1 SGHRS and CDR2 YFSETQ come from the germline V gene. The V segment lost 4 bases and the J segment 6 bases; nucleotides outside the gene matches: 12. The CDR3 nucleotides read TGCGCCAGCAGCCCCTTGGGGGGCCAGGGGGATGGCTACACCTTC. Translated: CASSPLGGQGDGYTF.

The gene calls are TRBV7-9 and TRBJ1-1, with a tentative D call TRBD1 (6 bases). This CDR3 has 12 amino acids. Germline values: CDR1 SEHNR, CDR2 FQNEAQ (reference sequence). Trimming cost V 3 bases and J 5 bases, with 7 bases left between them. CDR3 amino acids: CASSFGTTEAFF. The CDR3, as DNA: TGTGCCAGCAGCTTCGGGACAACTGAAGCTTTCTTT.

This sequence joins TRBV2 and TRBJ1-1, with D maybe TRBD1 (5 bases). The V gene's germline CDR1 is SNHLY and CDR2 FYNNEI. Trimming cost V 4 bases and J 0 bases, with 12 bases left between them. The CDR3 is 15 amino acids. As DNA, the CDR3 is TGTGCCAGCAGTGTCGGACATTCGGTGAACACTGAAGCTTTCTTT. Amino acids: CASSVGHSVNTEAFF.

The chain carries TRBV10-3 and TRBJ2-1; 8 bases are a match to TRBD1. The CDR3 is 16 residues long. V lost 3 bases and J lost 6; bases outside the gene matches: 10. Germline CDR1 is ENHRY and CDR2 is SYGVKD. CDR3 loop: CAISDRGPLAVNEQFF. The CDR3 region has the DNA TGTGCCATCAGTGACAGGGGGCCCCTCGCGGTCAATGAGCAGTTCTTC.